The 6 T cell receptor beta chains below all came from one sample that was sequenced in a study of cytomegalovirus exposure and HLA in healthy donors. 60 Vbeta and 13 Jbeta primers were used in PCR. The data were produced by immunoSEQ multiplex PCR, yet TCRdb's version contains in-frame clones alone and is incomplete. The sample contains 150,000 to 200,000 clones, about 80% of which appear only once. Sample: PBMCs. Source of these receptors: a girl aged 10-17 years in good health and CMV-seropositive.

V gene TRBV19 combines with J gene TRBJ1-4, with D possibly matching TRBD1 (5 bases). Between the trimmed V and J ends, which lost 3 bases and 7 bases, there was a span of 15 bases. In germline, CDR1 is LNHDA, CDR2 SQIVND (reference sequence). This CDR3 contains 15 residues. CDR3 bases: TGTGCCAGTAGTATGGCCACGTGGGGCTCTGAAAAACTGTTTTTT. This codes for CASSMATWGSEKLFF. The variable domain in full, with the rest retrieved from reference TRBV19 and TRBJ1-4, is DGGITQSPKYLFRKEGQNVTLSCEQNLNHDAMYWYRQDPGQGLRLIYYSQIVNDFQKGDIAEGYSVSREKKESFPLTVTSAQKNPTAFYLCASSMATWGSEKLFFGSGTQLSVL.

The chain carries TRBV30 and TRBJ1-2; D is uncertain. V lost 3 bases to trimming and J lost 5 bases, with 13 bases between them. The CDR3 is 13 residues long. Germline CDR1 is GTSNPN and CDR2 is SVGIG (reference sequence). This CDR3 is CAWSTHKSYGYTF. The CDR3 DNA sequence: TGTGCCTGGAGCACACACAAATCTTATGGCTACACCTTC.

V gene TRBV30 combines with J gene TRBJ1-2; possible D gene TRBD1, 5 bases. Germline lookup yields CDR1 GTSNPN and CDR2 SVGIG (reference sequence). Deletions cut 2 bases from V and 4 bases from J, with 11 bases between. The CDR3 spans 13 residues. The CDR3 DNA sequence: TGTGCCTGGAGTAAGGACACCACCTATGGCTACACCTTC. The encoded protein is CAWSKDTTYGYTF.

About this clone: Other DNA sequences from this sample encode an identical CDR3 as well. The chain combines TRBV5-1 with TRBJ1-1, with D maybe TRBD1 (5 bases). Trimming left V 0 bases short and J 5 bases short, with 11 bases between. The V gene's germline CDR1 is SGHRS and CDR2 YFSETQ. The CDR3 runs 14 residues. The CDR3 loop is CASSLGQGGTEAFF. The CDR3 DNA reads TGCGCCAGCAGCTTGGGGCAGGGTGGAACTGAAGCTTTCTTT.

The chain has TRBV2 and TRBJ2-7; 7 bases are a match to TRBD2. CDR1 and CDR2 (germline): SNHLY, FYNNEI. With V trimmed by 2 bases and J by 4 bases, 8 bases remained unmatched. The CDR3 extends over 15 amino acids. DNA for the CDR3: TGTGCCAGCAGTGAACGGGCGGGGGACTGGTACGAGCAGTACTTC. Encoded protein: CASSERAGDWYEQYF.

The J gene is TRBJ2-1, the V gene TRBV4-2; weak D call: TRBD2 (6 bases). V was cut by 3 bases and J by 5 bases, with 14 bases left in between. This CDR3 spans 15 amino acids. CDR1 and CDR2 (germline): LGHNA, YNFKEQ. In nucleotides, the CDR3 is TGTGCCAGCAGCCAGGGAGGTAGCGGCCACAATGAGCAGTTCTTC. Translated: CASSQGGSGHNEQFF.